This section outlines one T cell receptor beta chain sequence together with its context. This specimen belongs to a study of OX40 agonist ivuxolimab in advanced cancers. Produced via immunoSEQ multiplex PCR; TCRdb's table is partial and in-frame only. Of about 50,000 clones in the sample, approximately 75% were seen once. Germline V gene lookup returns CDR1 SGHAT and CDR2 FQNNGV. The junction had 6 bases not matched to a gene; V was cut back by 1 base and J by 5 bases. This CDR3 spans 16 amino acids. The chain joins TRBV11-2 to TRBJ2-2, with 8 positions matching TRBD1. This sequence originates from an adult with an advanced solid tumor such as melanoma, head and neck, liver or kidney cancer. The sample was CD4+ or CD8+ T cells sorted from blood, taken in a trial of the OX40 agonist ivuxolimab. CDR3 residues: CASSLGQGKGTGELFF. The CDR3 region has the DNA TGTGCCAGCAGCTTAGGACAGGGGAAGGGTACCGGGGAGCTGTTTTTT.